This T cell receptor (beta chain) appears in the sequencing data of a study of response to subunit inactivated influenza vaccine. Overall study findings and caveats: Few additional T cells are recruited per seasonal influenza vaccination, authors suggested.

This CDR3 comprises 14 residues. The germline V gene has CDR1 SGHTA and CDR2 FQGNSA. Trimming took 7 bases from V and 5 from J, leaving 14 bases between them. The sample holds a few counts of this clonotype. The antigen is undetermined. TCRdb analysed the RT-PCR reads with MiXCR anew, one entry per CDR3 protein. The repertoire holds about 500,000 distinct CDR3 sequences, 16% seen once, with less than 4% in the top ten. This clonotype was sampled from a man between 50 and 70 years old who received an inactivated influenza vaccine. The chain carries TRBV7-2 and TRBJ2-2; tentative D call: TRBD2 (6 bases). This specimen consisted of CD4+ T cells sorted from PBMCs, obtained around 25 months after vaccination. In DNA, the CDR3 is TGTGCCAGCACCACCGGGACTGCGACCGGGGAGCTGTTTTTT. Translated, it gives CASTTGTATGELFF. Full variable domain (rest looked up from reference TRBV7-2 and TRBJ2-2): GAGVSQSPSNKVTEKGKDVELRCDPISGHTALYWYRQSLGQGLEFLIYFQGNSAPDKSGLPSDRFSAERTGGSVSTLTIQRTQQEDSAVYLCASTTGTATGELFFGEGSRLTVL.